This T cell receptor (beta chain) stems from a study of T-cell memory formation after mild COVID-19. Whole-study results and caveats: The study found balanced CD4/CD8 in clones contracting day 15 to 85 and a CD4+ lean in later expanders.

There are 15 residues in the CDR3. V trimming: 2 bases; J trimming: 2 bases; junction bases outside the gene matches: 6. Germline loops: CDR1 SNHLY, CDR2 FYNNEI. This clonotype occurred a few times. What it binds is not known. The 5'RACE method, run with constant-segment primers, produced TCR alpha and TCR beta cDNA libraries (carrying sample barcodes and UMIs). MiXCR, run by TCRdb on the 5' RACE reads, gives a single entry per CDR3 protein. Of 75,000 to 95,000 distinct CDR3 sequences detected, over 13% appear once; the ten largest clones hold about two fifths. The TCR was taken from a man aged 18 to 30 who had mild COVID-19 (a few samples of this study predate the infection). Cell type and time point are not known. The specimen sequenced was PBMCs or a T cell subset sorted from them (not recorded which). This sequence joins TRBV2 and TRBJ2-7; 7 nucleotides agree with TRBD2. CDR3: CASSETPGTTYEQYF. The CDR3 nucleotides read TGTGCCAGCAGTGAAACACCCGGGACTACCTACGAGCAGTACTTC.